These T cell receptor beta chains were read from a single sample in a study of cytomegalovirus exposure and HLA in healthy donors. The assay was immunoSEQ multiplex PCR, and TCRdb's table has in-frame clones only and misses some. In the table there are 150,000 to 200,000 clones, around 80% of which are singletons. Sequenced material: PBMCs. The source is a woman aged 25 to 45 in good health and CMV-seropositive. Both conserved end residues are part of each CDR3. A D gene is named only where the DNA matches it firmly. Rows may omit the clone size; those that give it use once, few, many or a size class.

>TRBJ2-1|NA|NA|14|TRBV27
CASSTLSSYNEQFF
TGTGCCAGCAGTACGCTGAGCTCCTACAATGAGCAGTTCTTC
>TRBJ2-2|TRBD2|NA|20|TRBV2
CASSYPLAGGLSTNTGELFF
TGTGCCAGCAGTTATCCACTAGCGGGAGGGCTAAGCACGAACACCGGGGAGCTGTTTTTT
>TRBJ2-1|TRBD2|NA|13|TRBV2
CASRFSGTNEQFF
TGTGCCAGCAGATTCAGCGGGACCAATGAGCAGTTCTTC
>TRBJ1-2|NA|NA|13|TRBV5-6
CASSMSGHYGYTF
TGTGCCAGCAGCATGTCAGGGCATTATGGCTACACCTTC
>TRBJ2-7|TRBD2|NA|14|TRBV11-2
CASSFLREGSEQYF
TGTGCCAGCAGCTTCCTTCGGGAGGGGTCCGAGCAGTACTTC
>TRBJ2-7|NA|NA|15|TRBV7-9
CASSPPPGITYEQYF
TGTGCCAGCAGCCCCCCCCCGGGGATTACCTACGAGCAGTACTTC
>TRBJ1-5|TRBD1|NA|13|TRBV2
CASSVGQQQPQHF
TGTGCCAGCAGTGTGGGACAGCAGCAGCCCCAGCATTTT
>TRBJ1-1|TRBD1|once|16|TRBV29-1
CSVSPPQGAGDAEAFF
TGCAGCGTCTCCCCTCCCCAGGGGGCCGGAGACGCTGAAGCTTTCTTT
>TRBJ1-1|NA|NA|13|TRBV30
CAWSVNRDTEAFF
TGTGCCTGGAGTGTAAACAGAGACACTGAAGCTTTCTTT
>TRBJ1-1|TRBD1|NA|14|TRBV5-6
CASSWGTANTEAFF
TGTGCCAGCAGCTGGGGGACAGCAAACACTGAAGCTTTCTTT
>TRBJ2-3|TRBD1|NA|16|TRBV6-5
CASSYWKGAPPDTQYF
TGTGCCAGCAGTTACTGGAAGGGGGCGCCCCCAGATACGCAGTATTTT
>TRBJ2-7|NA|NA|15|TRBV28
CASSLGRGRTYEQYF
TGTGCCAGCAGCTTGGGGCGAGGCAGAACCTACGAGCAGTACTTC
>TRBJ2-5|TRBD2|NA|14|TRBV9
CASSGTSGQETQYF
TGTGCCAGCAGCGGGACTAGCGGGCAAGAGACCCAGTACTTC
>TRBJ1-5|NA|NA|12|TRBV19
CASRYRDQPQHF
TGTGCCAGTAGGTACAGGGATCAGCCCCAGCATTTT
>TRBJ1-3|NA|NA|18|TRBV27
CASSLSGWRGYSGNTIYF
TGTGCCAGCAGTTTATCGGGCTGGCGGGGCTACTCTGGAAACACCATATATTTT
>TRBJ2-5|NA|once|13|TRBV9
CASSVGLRETQYF
TGTGCCAGCAGCGTAGGACTAAGGGAGACCCAGTACTTC
>TRBJ2-2|NA|NA|12|TRBV7-9
CASSFQHGELFF
TGTGCCAGCAGCTTCCAACACGGGGAGCTGTTTTTT
>TRBJ1-5|NA|NA|13|TRBV30
CAWSVQGPQPQHF
TGTGCCTGGAGTGTCCAGGGGCCTCAGCCCCAGCATTTT
>TRBJ2-1|NA|NA|14|TRBV5-8
CASTWERPYNEQFF
TGTGCCAGCACCTGGGAGAGGCCTTACAATGAGCAGTTCTTC
>TRBJ2-7|TRBD1|once|13|TRBV7-9
CASTDRGTYEQYF
TGTGCCAGCACTGACAGGGGAACCTACGAGCAGTACTTC
>TRBJ2-7|NA|few|11|TRBV11-2
CASSLRGEQYF
TGTGCCAGCAGCTTAAGGGGCGAGCAGTACTTC
>TRBJ2-1|NA|NA|15|TRBV6-5
CASSPLSGSYNEQFF
TGTGCCAGCAGCCCCCTTAGCGGCTCCTACAATGAGCAGTTCTTC
>TRBJ1-3|TRBD1|NA|12|TRBV6-5
CASHGQVDTIYF
TGTGCCTCTCACGGACAGGTCGACACCATATATTTT
>TRBJ1-2|TRBD1|NA|14|TRBV2
CASRGTGDFYGYTF
TGTGCCAGCAGGGGGACAGGGGATTTCTATGGCTACACCTTC
>TRBJ1-5|NA|NA|14|TRBV2
CASRRGGSNQPQHF
TGTGCCAGCAGAAGAGGGGGTAGCAATCAGCCCCAGCATTTT
>TRBJ2-7|TRBD1|NA|12|TRBV28
CASSSTGLRQYF
TGTGCCAGCAGTTCGACAGGGCTCCGGCAGTACTTC
>TRBJ2-1|NA|NA|14|TRBV4-2
CASSQDRRALEQFF
TGTGCCAGCAGCCAAGATCGGAGGGCCCTAGAGCAGTTCTTC
>TRBJ1-5|NA|once|13|TRBV7-2
CASSLLFVQPQHF
TGTGCCAGCAGCTTATTGTTCGTTCAGCCCCAGCATTTT
>TRBJ2-2|NA|NA|15|TRBV9
CASSVMREVSGELFF
TGTGCCAGCAGCGTAATGAGGGAGGTGTCCGGGGAGCTGTTTTTT
>TRBJ1-3|NA|NA|13|TRBV5-5
CASSLLPGNTIYF
TGTGCCAGCAGCTTGCTTCCTGGAAACACCATATATTTT
>TRBJ1-1|NA|NA|15|TRBV5-1
CASSLVSQGYTEAFF
TGCGCCAGCAGCTTAGTATCGCAGGGGTACACTGAAGCTTTCTTT
>TRBJ2-1|NA|NA|15|TRBV7-2
CASSLFSLAGDEQFF
TGTGCCAGCAGCTTATTCTCCCTTGCAGGGGATGAGCAGTTCTTC
>TRBJ1-4|NA|once|16|TRBV28
CASSLHAGATNEKLFF
TGTGCCAGCAGTTTACATGCAGGGGCAACTAATGAAAAACTGTTTTTT
>TRBJ2-1|NA|NA|15|TRBV6-5
CASTQTPSSWNEQFF
TGTGCCAGCACCCAGACCCCAAGTAGCTGGAATGAGCAGTTCTTC
>TRBJ2-6|TRBD1|NA|19|TRBV5-1
CASSPYRTGSDSGANVLTF
TGCGCCAGCAGCCCGTACCGGACAGGTTCTGACTCTGGGGCCAACGTCCTGACTTTC
>TRBJ1-3|NA|NA|16|TRBV15
CATSRDRGGSGNTIYF
TGTGCCACCAGCAGAGATAGGGGCGGCAGTGGAAACACCATATATTTT
>TRBJ2-2|NA|NA|15|TRBV6-1
CASSARTANTGELFF
TGTGCCAGCAGTGCAAGGACTGCGAACACCGGGGAGCTGTTTTTT
>TRBJ2-5|TRBD2|NA|15|TRBV27
CASSSWGRAGETQYF
TGTGCCAGCAGTTCTTGGGGGAGGGCAGGGGAGACCCAGTACTTC
>TRBJ2-2|NA|NA|14|TRBV15
CATSREQNTGELFF
TGTGCCACCAGCAGAGAACAAAACACCGGGGAGCTGTTTTTT
>TRBJ2-1|NA|NA|18|TRBV27
CASTRPPIGGGSYNEQFF
TGTGCCAGCACGCGACCCCCGATCGGGGGTGGTTCCTACAATGAGCAGTTCTTC
>TRBJ2-2|TRBD1|many|13|TRBV2
CASGPTGPGELFF
TGTGCCAGCGGCCCGACAGGGCCCGGGGAGCTGTTTTTT
>TRBJ2-2|NA|few|17|TRBV18
CASSPVDGLSNTGELFF
TGTGCCAGCTCACCAGTTGACGGACTGTCTAACACCGGGGAGCTGTTTTTT
>TRBJ1-4|TRBD1|NA|14|TRBV2
CASSYQGAREKLFF
TGTGCCAGCAGTTATCAGGGGGCGAGGGAAAAACTGTTTTTT
>TRBJ2-3|NA|NA|15|TRBV7-9
CASSSSGPSTDTQYF
TGTGCCAGCAGCTCAAGCGGTCCCTCCACAGATACGCAGTATTTT
>TRBJ2-2|TRBD2|NA|16|TRBV9
CASRKGLAGPTGELFF
TGTGCCAGCAGAAAGGGACTAGCGGGACCCACCGGGGAGCTGTTTTTT
>TRBJ2-7|TRBD2|NA|20|TRBV27
CASRSWGGLAGVSGSYEQYF
TGTGCCAGCAGATCGTGGGGGGGACTAGCGGGAGTTTCGGGCTCCTACGAGCAGTACTTC
>TRBJ2-7|NA|NA|12|TRBV7-9
CASSSGPYEQYF
TGTGCCAGCAGCTCTGGGCCCTACGAGCAGTACTTC
>TRBJ1-4|TRBD1|NA|18|TRBV7-9
CASSSTGGPNPTNEKLFF
TGTGCCAGCAGCTCGACAGGGGGCCCAAACCCAACTAATGAAAAACTGTTTTTT
>TRBJ1-5|NA|NA|14|TRBV6-5
CASSYQRIGQPQHF
TGTGCCAGCAGTTACCAGAGGATTGGACAGCCCCAGCATTTT
>TRBJ1-2|NA|NA|14|TRBV5-1
CASSLEGIDSPYTF
TGCGCCAGCAGCTTGGAAGGTATTGACAGCCCCTACACCTTC
>TRBJ1-2|NA|NA|13|TRBV7-2
CASSFVGAYGYTF
TGTGCCAGCAGCTTTGTGGGCGCCTATGGCTACACCTTC
>TRBJ1-3|NA|NA|15|TRBV6-5
CASSYSQGTGNTIYF
TGTGCCAGCAGTTACTCCCAGGGGACTGGAAACACCATATATTTT
>TRBJ2-7|NA|once|12|TRBV6-6
CAIQGGNYEQYF
TGTGCCATACAGGGTGGGAACTACGAGCAGTACTTC